The entry below gives a single T cell receptor (beta chain) sequence along with its context. What it recognizes is unknown. The sample comes from a study of cytomegalovirus exposure and HLA in healthy donors. Study-wide points: Clusters of TCRs from the first cohort tended to co-occur in the approximately 130 validation repertoires (as a later analysis found). Most TCR sequences proved rare, with some public TCRs found in many donors. Researchers catalogued 164 TCR beta chains as cytomegalovirus-associated.

This CDR3 contains 13 residues. CDR1 is SGHNT and CDR2 is YENEEA in the germline V gene. The ends were cut back, 5 bases at V and 6 bases at J, with 13 bases in the middle. The data were produced by immunoSEQ multiplex PCR, yet TCRdb's version contains in-frame clones alone and is incomplete. Of some 140,000 clones listed, 70% to 90% were seen once; the top ten hold just under 3%. This chain uses TRBV11-3 with TRBJ1-1; the D gene is possibly TRBD1 (6 bases). Source material: PBMCs. The TCR was taken from a man in his late teens or twenties in good health and CMV-seronegative. The CDR3 DNA reads TGTGCCAGCAGCGCAGGGGTAGGCGCTGAAGCTTTCTTT. This gives the protein CASSAGVGAEAFF. Full variable domain (outside the CDR3, taken from reference TRBV11-3 and TRBJ1-1): EAGVVQSPRYKIIEKKQPVAFWCNPISGHNTLYWYLQNLGQGPELLIRYENEEAVDDSQLPKDRFSAERLKGVDSTLKIQPAELGDSAVYLCASSAGVGAEAFFGQGTRLTVV.